These 28 T cell receptor beta chains came from one sample sequenced in a study of tumor and adjacent non-tumor tissue in lung cancer. The template was RNA from unsorted bulk tissue. Distant lung tissue was collected more than 3 cm away from the tumor edge. Three rounds of nested PCR, following a modified ARM-PCR protocol, produced the TCRbeta library. TCRdb passed the multiplex PCR reads through MiXCR, listing each CDR3 protein once. In the table there are about 50,000 distinct CDR3 sequences, 60% to 80% of which are singletons. Source material: distant non-tumor lung tissue. Receptor source: a woman aged 55-70 years with non-small cell lung cancer.

Details on this clonotype: One junction end disagrees with the germline gene, perhaps due to a read error. V usage is TRBV11-1 and J usage is TRBJ1-1; D remains unclear. The germline V gene has CDR1 SGHAT and CDR2 FQDESV (reference sequence). This CDR3 has 15 amino acids. CDR3 nucleotide sequence: TGTGCCAGCAGCTTAACGGGGAACATGAACATTGAAGCTTCCTTT. Protein: CASSLTGNMNIEASF.

Comments on this clonotype: Germline and junction disagree at one end, which may indicate a read error. The V call is TRBV6-5, the J call TRBJ2-1; D remains ambiguous. The germline CDR1 and CDR2 sequences are MNHEY and SVGAGI. This CDR3 has 13 residues. The DNA for the CDR3 is TGTGCCATCAGTTATTCTCTTGGGAATGAGCAGTTCTTC. Amino acid sequence: CAISYSLGNEQFF.

Many counts were recorded for this clonotype. This could be a read error, since a much larger clone is one nucleotide away. V is TRBV4-1 and J is TRBJ1-1, with TRBD1 as a possible D gene (6 bases). Germline V gives CDR1 MGHRA, CDR2 YSYEKL. The CDR3 loop spans 12 amino acids. With 4 bases removed from V and 5 bases from J, the gap between germline ends came to 8 bases. CDR3 sequence reads: CASSRGQTEAFF. CDR3 coding DNA: TGCGCCAGCAGCCGAGGACAGACTGAAGCTTTCTTT.

Concerning this clonotype: Likely a read error: the CDR3 ends without its conserved phenylalanine or tryptophan. The CDR3 DNA reads as TGTGCCAGCAACCGGGGCTCCTACAAGCAGTACTCC. This codes for CASNRGSYKQYS. The J gene is TRBJ2-7, the V gene TRBV11-2; D is tentatively TRBD1 or TRBD2 (5 bases each). Germline V lookup: CDR1 SGHAT, CDR2 FQNNGV. The CDR3 length is 12 residues.

The J gene is TRBJ2-5, the V gene TRBV6-5; D remains unclear. This CDR3 spans 14 amino acids. V lost 5 bases and J 3 bases, leaving 13 bases between the germline ends. CDR1 and CDR2 from the germline V gene are MNHEY and SVGAGI. This CDR3 is CASSTHGEEETQYF. CDR3 bases: TGTGCCAGCAGTACCCATGGCGAGGAAGAGACCCAGTACTTC.

As to this clonotype: The junction and the germline gene differ at one end; a read error may be behind it. The V and J genes are TRBV12-3 or TRBV12-4 and TRBJ1-6, with D possibly matching TRBD1 (5 bases). CDR3 length: 15 amino acids. As DNA, the CDR3 is TGTGTCAGCAGTGCCGGCGGGGGAGATGGTTCACCCCTCCACTTT. Translation gives CVSSAGGGDGSPLHF.

This clonotype was found many times. The CDR3 loop is CASSYSFMNTDTQYF. The CDR3 DNA is TGTGCCAGCAGTTACTCGTTTATGAACACAGATACGCAGTATTTT. The V and J genes are TRBV6-5 and TRBJ2-3; no clear D. Trimming took off 0 bases at V and 2 bases at J, with 9 bases between the two ends. Germline V CDR1 and CDR2: MNHEY, SVGAGI. The length of the CDR3 is 15 residues.

For this clonotype: An end of the junction does not agree with germline; a read error may underlie this. The V and J genes are TRBV5-1 and TRBJ2-3; D possibly corresponds to TRBD2 (5 bases). The CDR3 is made up of 17 amino acids. Germline-derived CDR1 and CDR2 are SGHRS and YFSETQ. The CDR3 sequence: CASSWPVLAGSTDRQYF. CDR3 nucleotides: TGCGCCAGCAGCTGGCCCGTTCTAGCCGGGTCCACAGATAGGCAGTATTTT.

As to this clonotype: The CDR3 end shows no conserved phenylalanine or tryptophan, and so a read error is likely. The V call is TRBV10-1, the J call TRBJ2-1; D may match TRBD1 or TRBD2 (7 bases each). The CDR3 spans 15 residues. Germline assignment: CDR1 WNHNN and CDR2 SYGVQD (reference sequence). This CDR3 is CASSQGGSSYDEQFL. The CDR3 DNA sequence: TGCGCCAGCAGTCAGGGGGGGAGCTCCTACGATGAGCAGTTCCTC.

As concerns this clonotype: An end of the junction does not agree with germline; a read error may underlie this. CDR3: CASSNRDSGNTEAFF. The CDR3 DNA is TGTGCCAGCAGTAATAGGGACTCGGGGAACACAGAAGCTTTCTTT. J is TRBJ1-1 and V is TRBV12-3 or TRBV12-4; maybe TRBD1 (5 bases). The CDR3 runs to 15 residues.

This clonotype was counted only a few times. The V call is TRBV15, the J call TRBJ2-7; D remains ambiguous. Trimming stripped 5 bases from V and 6 bases from J, with 11 bases between. CDR1 and CDR2 (germline): LNHNV, YYDKDF (reference sequence). CDR3 length equals 12 residues. The chain's CDR3 is CATSPREGEQYF. The CDR3 DNA is TGTGCCACCAGCCCGAGAGAAGGCGAGCAGTACTTC.

This clonotype was seen just once. Since no conserved phenylalanine or tryptophan closes the CDR3, a read error is the likely cause. J is TRBJ2-2 and V is TRBV28; weak D call: TRBD2 (6 bases). The CDR3 loop spans 14 amino acids. Germline V gene data show CDR1 as MDHEN and CDR2 as SYDVKM. This CDR3 reads CASSLGGVTGELFI. In nucleotides, the CDR3 is TGTGCCAGTAGTTTAGGAGGGGTCACCGGGGAGCTGTTTATT.

As regards this clonotype: The junction differs from germline at one of its ends, possibly a read error. The chain couples TRBV12-3 or TRBV12-4 to TRBJ2-1, with D possibly TRBD2 on 5 matching bases. The CDR3 is 16 residues long. CDR3 sequence: CANSLSVARAYNEQFF. The CDR3 bases are TGTGCCAACAGTTTAAGCGTAGCGCGAGCCTACAATGAGCAGTTCTTT.

Notes on this clonotype: A read error may produce the germline difference seen at one junction end. The chain has TRBV14 and TRBJ1-1; TRBD1 agrees at 7 bases. CDR3 length equals 12 residues. CDR1 SGHDN and CDR2 FVKESK come from the germline V gene. For the CDR3, the DNA is TGTGCCAGCAACCATGACAGGGTTGAAGCCTTCTTT. Translating it yields CASNHDRVEAFF.

Regarding this clonotype: A much larger clone is a single base away; this may be a read error. The CDR3 region has the DNA TGTGCCAGCAGTTTCGCGGGGTCTGGGGCCAACGTCCTGACTTTC. Protein product: CASSFAGSGANVLTF. The chain couples TRBV6-2 or TRBV6-3 to TRBJ2-6, with a possible D match to TRBD2 (6 bases). There are 15 residues in the CDR3. Trimming left V 4 bases short and J 1 base short, with 8 bases between. Germline V gene lookup returns CDR1 MNHEY and CDR2 SVGEGT.

V gene TRBV6-2 or TRBV6-3 combines with J gene TRBJ1-1, with D unresolved. Deletions cut 3 bases from V and 4 bases from J, with 12 bases between. In germline, CDR1 is MNHEY, CDR2 SVGEGT. The CDR3 totals 14 residues. CDR3 nucleotide sequence: TGTGCCAGCAGTTATGGACGGCGGGGCACTGAAGCTTTCTTT. This codes for CASSYGRRGTEAFF.

This rearrangement joins TRBV20-1 to TRBJ2-5; 8 bases are shared with TRBD1. Germline V CDR1 and CDR2: DFQATT, SNEGSKA (reference sequence). The CDR3 extends over 15 amino acids. The V segment lost 8 bases and the J segment 4 bases; nucleotides outside the gene matches: 15. The CDR3 here is CSTSHQQGVGETQYF. Written as DNA, the CDR3 is TGCAGTACTTCCCACCAACAGGGGGTGGGAGAGACCCAGTACTTC.

With respect to this clonotype: The CDR3 ends on some other residue instead of the conserved phenylalanine or tryptophan, so this is likely a read error. The chain carries TRBV4-2 and TRBJ2-7, with D maybe TRBD1 (5 bases). Between the trimmed V and J ends, which lost 0 bases and 3 bases, there was a span of 15 bases. CDR1 and CDR2 (germline): LGHNA, YNFKEQ. The CDR3 length is 16 residues. CDR3 residues: CASSQDSSQGGYEQYI. The CDR3, as DNA: TGTGCCAGCAGCCAAGATTCATCCCAGGGCGGCTACGAGCAGTACATA.

This clonotype was seen repeatedly, ten times or more. The chain carries TRBV4-1 and TRBJ1-1, with unresolved D. The CDR3 contains 13 residues. V was pared by 6 bases and J by 7 bases, with 15 bases between. Germline loops: CDR1 MGHRA, CDR2 YSYEKL. In DNA, the CDR3 is TGCGCCAGCAGAGGAGGTACGGTCATTGAAGCTTTCTTT. Translated, it gives CASRGGTVIEAFF.

Remarks on this clonotype: A read error may account for a junction end that differs from germline. This chain links TRBV6-2 or TRBV6-3 with TRBJ1-1, with TRBD1 as a possible D gene (6 bases). Germline V gene data show CDR1 as MNHEY and CDR2 as SVGEGT. CDR3 length: 14 residues. The CDR3 region is CTSRRSGQGTEAFF. The CDR3 DNA reads as TGTACCAGCAGGCGCTCGGGACAAGGCACTGAAGCTTTCTTT.

Remarks on this clonotype: The junction departs from the called germline gene at one end, perhaps through a read error. The chain is built from TRBV4-1 and TRBJ1-1, with 11 bases lining up with TRBD1. The CDR3 length is 15 residues. CDR1 and CDR2 (germline): MGHRA, YSYEKL. The CDR3 here is CASNQGQGAKAEVFF. CDR3 coding DNA: TGCGCCAGTAACCAAGGACAGGGGGCGAAGGCTGAAGTTTTCTTT.

This clonotype was recorded once. Sequence at one end of the junction differs from germline and may be a read error. The chain recombines TRBV4-3 with TRBJ2-3; D is perhaps TRBD2 (5 bases). CDR1 is LGHNA and CDR2 is YSLEER in the germline V gene. CDR3 size: 18 residues. CDR3: CASSQEDSAEEPSDTQYF. In DNA, the CDR3 is TGCGCCAGCAGCCAAGAGGACTCAGCGGAAGAGCCTTCAGATACCCAGTATTTT.

Only a few counts were recorded for this clonotype. At one of its ends the junction is not consistent with the germline gene, which may arise from a read error. V and J are TRBV6-6 and TRBJ1-1; unclear D gene. CDR1 is MNHNY and CDR2 is SVGAGI in the germline V gene (reference sequence). The length of the CDR3 is 15 residues. CDR3 residues: CVSSWETTGDTEAFF. The CDR3, as DNA: TGTGTCAGCAGCTGGGAAACGACGGGAGACACTGAAGCTTTCTTT.

The chain has TRBV11-1 and TRBJ2-1; D unclear. In germline, CDR1 is SGHAT, CDR2 FQDESV (reference sequence). V shed 0 bases and J shed 9 bases, with 9 bases lying between them. The CDR3 length is 13 residues. CDR3 sequence: CASSLAALREQFF. CDR3 in DNA: TGTGCCAGCAGCTTAGCGGCACTGCGTGAGCAGTTCTTC.

This sequence joins TRBV11-2 and TRBJ1-5; maybe TRBD1 (6 bases). The CDR3 covers 13 residues. Looked up from germline, CDR1 is SGHAT and CDR2 is FQNNGV. With 10 bases removed from V and 8 bases from J, the gap between germline ends came to 18 bases. The CDR3 DNA follows: TGTGCCAACAACTTTACAGGGAGTGAGCCCCAGCATTTT. It codes for CANNFTGSEPQHF.

Concerning this clonotype itself: Likely a read error: the CDR3 ends without its conserved phenylalanine or tryptophan. Because the CDR3's place on the DNA is in doubt, the DNA is left out and the CDR3 is given as listed by TCRdb. This chain connects TRBV6-6 to TRBJ1-1. The V gene's germline CDR1 is MNHNY and CDR2 SVGAGI (reference sequence). With termini counted, the CDR3 has 9 amino acids. CDR3 protein: CASSYGSYY.

The chain recombines TRBV4-1 with TRBJ1-2; the D gene is possibly TRBD1 (5 bases). This CDR3 has 18 residues. In germline, CDR1 is MGHRA, CDR2 YSYEKL. Deletions cut 7 bases from V and 4 bases from J, with 28 bases between. The CDR3 region is CASTLKTPPIGEVYGYTF. The CDR3 bases are TGCGCCAGCACCCTAAAGACCCCCCCGATAGGGGAGGTCTATGGCTACACCTTC.

About this clonotype itself: No conserved phenylalanine or tryptophan is present at the end of the CDR3, so a read error is the likely explanation. The chain recombines TRBV5-4 with TRBJ2-3; D might be TRBD2 (5 bases). The germline V gene has CDR1 SGHNT and CDR2 YYREEE (reference sequence). CDR3 length equals 16 residues. The CDR3 sequence is CASSSAVVRNTDTQYS. CDR3 DNA: TGTGCAAGCAGCTCAGCGGTGGTACGAAACACAGATACGCAGTATTCT.